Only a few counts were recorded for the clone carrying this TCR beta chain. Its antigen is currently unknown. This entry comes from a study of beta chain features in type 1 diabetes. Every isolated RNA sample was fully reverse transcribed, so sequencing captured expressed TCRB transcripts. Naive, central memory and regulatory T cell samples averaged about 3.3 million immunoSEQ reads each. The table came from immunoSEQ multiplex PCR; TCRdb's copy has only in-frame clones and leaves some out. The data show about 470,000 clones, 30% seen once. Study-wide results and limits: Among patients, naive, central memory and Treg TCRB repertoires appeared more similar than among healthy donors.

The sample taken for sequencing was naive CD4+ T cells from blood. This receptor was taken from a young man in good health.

The CDR3 region is CASSLELAGYEQYF. Here the CDR3 DNA reads TGTGCCAGCAGCTTAGAACTAGCTGGGTACGAGCAGTACTTC. The chain links TRBV11-2 to TRBJ2-7; possible D gene TRBD2, 6 bases. The CDR3 sequence is 14 residues long. Germline CDR1 is SGHAT and CDR2 is FQNNGV. V lost 0 bases and J 4 bases, leaving 10 bases between the germline ends. Combining the CDR3 with reference TRBV11-2 and TRBJ2-7 gives the whole variable domain EAGVAQSPRYKIIEKRQSVAFWCNPISGHATLYWYQQILGQGPKLLIQFQNNGVVDDSQLPKDRFSAERLKGVDSTLKIQPAKLEDSAVYLCASSLELAGYEQYFGPGTRLTVT.